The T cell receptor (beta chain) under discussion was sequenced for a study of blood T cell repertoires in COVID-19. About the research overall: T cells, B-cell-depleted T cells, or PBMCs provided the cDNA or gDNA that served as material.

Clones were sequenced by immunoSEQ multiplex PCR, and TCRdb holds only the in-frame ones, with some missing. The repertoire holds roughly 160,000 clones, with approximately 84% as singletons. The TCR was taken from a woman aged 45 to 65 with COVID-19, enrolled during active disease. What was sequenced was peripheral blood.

CDR3 nucleotide sequence: TGTGCCACAGGACAGGGGGCCACTGATAATTCACCCCTCCACTTT. Translated: CATGQGATDNSPLHF. V usage is TRBV7-2 and J usage is TRBJ1-6; 11 bases map to TRBD1. V lost 10 bases and J lost 5; bases outside the gene matches: 7. This CDR3 spans 15 amino acids. Germline assignment: CDR1 SGHTA and CDR2 FQGNSA.